Each of the 5 T cell receptor beta chains below was sequenced from the same sample in a study of blood T cell repertoires in COVID-19. The repertoire was sequenced with immunoSEQ multiplex PCR; TCRdb's copy has only in-frame clones and lacks some. This sample carries under 300,000 clones, 91% of them seen once, and the ten largest clones take 1.2%. The material sequenced was PBMCs or T cells enriched from blood (not recorded which). Source of these receptors: a human donor in a cohort exposed to, infected with or recovered from COVID-19 (not recorded which). The donor label of this sample is uncertain.

The genes are TRBV25-1 and TRBJ2-7; D remains unclear. V was shortened by 2 bases and J by 5 bases, with 16 bases between the two germline ends. Germline CDR1 MGHDK, CDR2 SYGVNS. The CDR3 extends over 15 amino acids. The CDR3 sequence is CASSERPSPGHEQYF. The CDR3 coding sequence is TGTGCCAGCAGTGAACGACCGAGCCCAGGCCACGAGCAGTACTTC.

The J gene is TRBJ2-5, the V gene TRBV6-5; weak D call: TRBD1 (7 bases). Germline V gene sequence: CDR1 MNHEY, CDR2 SVGAGI. Trimming shortened V by 2 bases and J by 1 base, and 11 bases separated the two germline ends. The CDR3 runs to 15 residues. The CDR3 here is CASSYGQGGQETQYF. The CDR3 region has the DNA TGTGCCAGCAGTTACGGGCAGGGGGGCCAAGAGACCCAGTACTTC.

CDR3 protein: CASSPRGNNYGYTF. The CDR3 nucleotides are TGTGCCAGCAGTCCTAGGGGGAACAACTATGGCTACACCTTC. The genes are TRBV7-2 and TRBJ1-2; a weak D match, TRBD1 (6 bases). The V end lost 6 bases, the J end lost 2 bases, and 13 bases lay between the germline ends. Germline CDR1 SGHTA, CDR2 FQGNSA. This CDR3 is 14 amino acids long.

V and J are TRBV5-1 and TRBJ2-7, with 7 bases aligning to TRBD1. After removal of 3 bases from V and 0 bases from J, the junction contained 6 bases not matched to a gene. The CDR3 has 15 amino acids. Germline loops: CDR1 SGHRS, CDR2 YFSETQ. In DNA form, the CDR3 reads TGCGCCAGCAGCTCGGGACAGCTAGTCTCCTACGAGCAGTACTTC. Protein sequence: CASSSGQLVSYEQYF.

The chain combines TRBV18 with TRBJ1-4; D is ambiguous. From germline, CDR1 is KGHSH and CDR2 LQKENI. V lost 3 bases and J 4 bases, leaving 18 bases between the germline ends. There are 17 residues in the CDR3. DNA of the CDR3: TGTGCCAGCTCACCCGAAACCGTGACGCGGTTTAATGAAAAACTGTTTTTT. Amino acid sequence: CASSPETVTRFNEKLFF.